This record covers a single T cell receptor beta chain. The CDR3 spans 17 residues. J lost 2 bases, V lost 1 base, and 3 bases had no gene match. Germline V CDR1 and CDR2: MNHEY, SMNVEV (reference sequence). Measured with immunoSEQ multiplex PCR; TCRdb has only the in-frame clones, and not every one. Of roughly 100,000 clones in the sample, nearly 90% were seen once. The data belong to a study of blood T cell repertoires in COVID-19. The receptor comes from a man aged 50-59 years in a cohort sampled during active COVID-19. Sequencing was done on a sample of peripheral blood. The rearrangement uses TRBV27 and TRBJ2-3, with 13 bases identical to TRBD2. The CDR3, as DNA: TGTGCCAGCAGTTTATTGGGGACTAGCGGGGTCACAGATACGCAGTATTTT. Its protein is CASSLLGTSGVTDTQYF.